This TCR beta chain emerged from a study of PD-1 blockade in classical Hodgkin lymphoma. Study information: It was nivolumab at 3 mg/kg, given intravenously every 2 weeks, that patients received.

TCRdb's table, derived via immunoSEQ multiplex PCR, lists solely in-frame clones and lacks some. The repertoire includes around 40,000 clones, 77% of them detected once, and roughly 9.8% sits in the top ten. Notes on the study in general: Complete responders entered with baseline diversity on par with newly diagnosed patients, the results showed. Differences between repertoires have undefined causes, possibly disease activity or prior therapy. Patients who began taking nivolumab under 1 year after ASCT were left out.

Noted time point: cycle 4 day 1 (C4D1), after around six weeks of nivolumab. In every patient, relapse followed autologous stem cell transplantation, while exposure to brentuximab vedotin differed. A note on this clone: Its cognate antigen is unknown.

Deletions cut 4 bases from V and 0 bases from J, with 14 bases between. Germline CDR1 and CDR2: SGHTS and YDEGEE. This CDR3 spans 16 amino acids. The rearrangement links TRBV5-8 to TRBJ2-4, with no clear D. The origin of this receptor is a human donor with classical Hodgkin lymphoma. The sequences come from peripheral blood mononuclear cells (PBMCs), collected before the fourth cycle of nivolumab. The CDR3 loop is CASSHLVALAKNIQYF. CDR3 in DNA: TGTGCCAGCAGCCATTTGGTCGCACTAGCCAAAAACATTCAGTACTTC.